The 31 T cell receptor beta chains below were found in one sample sequenced in a study of T-cell memory formation after mild COVID-19. Using its own MiXCR run on the 5' RACE reads, TCRdb lists one record per CDR3 protein. The sample has roughly 200,000 distinct CDR3 sequences; around 18% are singletons. The sample consisted of PBMCs or a T cell subset sorted from them (not recorded which). These receptors all come from an adult woman who had mild COVID-19 (a few samples of this study predate the infection). Cell type and time point are not known.

This clonotype was counted between two and nine times. The chain joins TRBV3-1 to TRBJ2-1, with D possibly being TRBD2 (5 bases). This CDR3 has 15 residues. Trimming took 0 bases from V and 4 from J, leaving 10 bases between them. Germline CDR1 and CDR2: LGHDT and YNNKEL (reference sequence). CDR3 sequence reads: CASSQEAVPYNEQFF. The CDR3 bases are TGTGCCAGCAGCCAAGAAGCGGTTCCATACAATGAGCAGTTCTTC.

In this sample, this clonotype turned up a few times. The chain joins TRBV7-9 to TRBJ2-7, with 8 bases identical to TRBD2. V was pared by 1 base and J by 6 bases, with 8 bases of the junction left unmatched. CDR1 and CDR2 from the germline V gene are SEHNR and FQNEAQ (reference sequence). The CDR3 extends over 15 amino acids. CDR3 protein: CASSLGSGRGGEQYF. Written as DNA, the CDR3 is TGTGCCAGCAGCTTAGGGAGCGGGAGAGGAGGCGAGCAGTACTTC.

The table lists this clonotype with a few counts. This sequence joins TRBV12-3 or TRBV12-4 and TRBJ2-3; D perhaps matches TRBD2 (6 bases). V lost 5 bases and J lost 3, with 9 bases in between. The CDR3 is made up of 13 amino acids. CDR3 residues: CASSARETDTQYF. The CDR3 bases are TGTGCCAGCAGTGCCCGGGAGACAGATACGCAGTATTTT.

The CDR3 coding sequence is TGTGCCAGCAGTTACTCACCGGCAGGCTACACCTTC. Protein product: CASSYSPAGYTF. V and J are TRBV6-2 or TRBV6-3 and TRBJ1-2; D unresolved. Trimming took off 0 bases at V and 8 bases at J, with 7 bases between the two ends. CDR3 length: 12 amino acids. Germline-derived CDR1 and CDR2 are MNHEY and SVGEGT.

The V and J genes are TRBV6-5 and TRBJ2-7, with a weak D call TRBD1 (6 bases). The germline CDR1 and CDR2 sequences are MNHEY and SVGAGI. Trimming pared 5 bases from V and 3 bases from J, leaving 11 bases between. There are 13 residues in the CDR3. CDR3 protein: CASSPGVFYEQYF. In DNA form, the CDR3 reads TGTGCCAGCAGTCCAGGGGTGTTCTACGAGCAGTACTTC.

V gene TRBV30 combines with J gene TRBJ1-2; 7 nucleotides line up with TRBD1. V shed 2 bases, J shed 9 bases, and the junction held 12 bases outside the gene matches. CDR1 GTSNPN and CDR2 SVGIG come from the germline V gene (reference sequence). The CDR3 has 14 amino acids. The chain's CDR3 is CAWSNRDSGHRYTF. CDR3 DNA: TGTGCCTGGAGTAACCGGGACAGCGGGCATCGCTACACCTTC.

This clonotype occurred a few times. V and J are TRBV9 and TRBJ2-3; D is unresolved. Germline V lookup: CDR1 SGDLS, CDR2 YYNGEE. Trimming shortened V by 3 bases and J by 0 bases, and 5 bases separated the two germline ends. CDR3 length equals 13 residues. CDR3 protein: CASSGVSTDTQYF. CDR3 DNA: TGTGCCAGCAGCGGGGTTAGCACAGATACGCAGTATTTT.

The CDR3, as DNA: TGTGCCAGTAGTATAGGAGGGGGGCCATATGAGCAGTTCTTC. It encodes CASSIGGGPYEQFF. The J gene is TRBJ2-1, the V gene TRBV19; D is possibly TRBD1 or TRBD2 (6 bases each). The germline V gene encodes CDR1 LNHDA and CDR2 SQIVND (reference sequence). The CDR3 has 14 residues. Trimming took off 1 base at V and 8 bases at J, with 12 bases between the two ends.

In its sample, this clonotype was seen a few times. This chain links TRBV6-2 or TRBV6-3 with TRBJ1-4; D unclear. The CDR3 length is 17 residues. Germline loops: CDR1 MNHEY, CDR2 SVGEGT. Trimming cost V 5 bases and J 10 bases, with 26 bases left between them. The CDR3 is CASSIAGIYNEMRKLFF. CDR3 bases: TGTGCCAGCAGTATCGCCGGGATATATAATGAAATGAGAAAACTGTTTTTT.

V gene TRBV3-1 combines with J gene TRBJ1-1; D uncertain. V was cut by 4 bases and J by 3 bases, with 12 bases left in between. CDR1 LGHDT and CDR2 YNNKEL come from the germline V gene (reference sequence). CDR3 length: 14 residues. Here the CDR3 DNA reads TGTGCCAGCAGCCTCATGGTTGGGGACACTGAAGCTTTCTTT. Translated: CASSLMVGDTEAFF.

J is TRBJ2-1 and V is TRBV7-2, with D perhaps TRBD2 (5 bases). The CDR3 is 14 residues long. Per the germline V gene, CDR1 is SGHTA and CDR2 is FQGNSA. The V and J ends lost 1 base and 7 bases respectively, with 11 bases between them. This chain's CDR3 is CASSLERTVNEQFF. CDR3 coding DNA: TGTGCCAGCAGCTTAGAGAGGACTGTAAATGAGCAGTTCTTC. The full variable domain, its missing parts supplied by reference TRBV7-2 and TRBJ2-1, is GAGVSQSPSNKVTEKGKDVELRCDPISGHTALYWYRQSLGQGLEFLIYFQGNSAPDKSGLPSDRFSAERTGGSVSTLTIQRTQQEDSAVYLCASSLERTVNEQFFGPGTRLTVL.

The chain employs TRBV7-3 and TRBJ2-3; 14 nucleotides match TRBD2. V lost 5 bases, J lost 6 bases, and 4 bases stayed unmatched. The CDR3 contains 15 residues. In germline, CDR1 is SGHTA, CDR2 FQGTGA. The CDR3 DNA reads TGTGCCAGCAGCCCGGGACTAGCGGGGGCGGATACGCAGTATTTT. It encodes CASSPGLAGADTQYF.

The rearrangement uses TRBV20-1 and TRBJ2-4, with D uncertain. V was clipped by 3 bases and J by 9 bases, with 18 bases between them. CDR3 size: 14 residues. Germline CDR1 is DFQATT and CDR2 is SNEGSKA (reference sequence). DNA for the CDR3: TGCAGTGCTAGTCGGCCAGCCACTTCGGCCATTCAGTACTTC. This sequence encodes CSASRPATSAIQYF.

This clonotype was found a few times. This sequence joins TRBV6-5 and TRBJ1-4; D call uncertain. Germline assignment: CDR1 MNHEY and CDR2 SVGAGI. With 0 bases removed from V and 1 base from J, the gap between germline ends came to 6 bases. The CDR3 sequence is 15 residues long. The CDR3 DNA reads as TGTGCCAGCAGTTACTCACAGAGAACTAATGAAAAACTGTTTTTT. Translated: CASSYSQRTNEKLFF.

This clonotype was counted a few times. This chain uses TRBV3-1 with TRBJ2-4; D unclear. With 1 base removed from V and 1 base from J, the gap between germline ends came to 14 bases. The CDR3 covers 17 residues. Germline V gives CDR1 LGHDT, CDR2 YNNKEL (reference sequence). As DNA, the CDR3 is TGTGCCAGCAGCCAAGTTTTTAACCTGGGGGCCAAAAACATTCAGTACTTC. This gives the protein CASSQVFNLGAKNIQYF.

The rearrangement joins TRBV5-1 to TRBJ2-7; 7 bases fit TRBD2. The germline gives CDR1 SGHRS, CDR2 YFSETQ. The trim removed 2 bases at V and 2 bases at J, leaving 4 bases unmatched. The CDR3 length is 14 residues. CDR3 amino acids: CASSFASGTYEQYF. In DNA, the CDR3 is TGCGCCAGCAGCTTTGCTAGCGGTACCTACGAGCAGTACTTC.

The V and J genes are TRBV7-6 and TRBJ1-3, with unresolved D. V lost 5 bases to trimming and J lost 0 bases, with 11 bases between them. The CDR3 runs 15 residues. Looked up from germline, CDR1 is SGHVS and CDR2 is FNYEAQ. DNA for the CDR3: TGTGCCAGCAGCCCCCAGGTGCGCTCTGGAAACACCATATATTTT. As protein: CASSPQVRSGNTIYF. The whole variable domain, filled in from reference TRBV7-6 and TRBJ1-3, reads GAGVSQSPRYKVTKRGQDVALRCDPISGHVSLYWYRQALGQGPEFLTYFNYEAQQDKSGLPNDRFSAERPEGSISTLTIQRTEQRDSAMYRCASSPQVRSGNTIYFGEGSWLTVV.

This clonotype was picked up a small number of times. The chain joins TRBV6-5 to TRBJ2-6; no firm D call. The CDR3 length is 16 residues. Trimming shortened V by 7 bases and J by 0 bases, and 13 bases separated the two germline ends. Germline V gene sequence: CDR1 MNHEY, CDR2 SVGAGI. CDR3 DNA: TGTGCCAGCAAGACGATAATTGCCTCTGGGGCCAACGTCCTGACTTTC. Translating gives CASKTIIASGANVLTF.

This clonotype was seen only a few times. The chain carries TRBV20-1 and TRBJ1-2, with D perhaps matching TRBD1 (5 bases). Germline-derived CDR1 and CDR2 are DFQATT and SNEGSKA (reference sequence). Trimming shortened V by 0 bases and J by 6 bases, and 11 bases separated the two germline ends. This CDR3 region has 13 residues. This CDR3 is CSARDPQGHGYTF. CDR3 nucleotide sequence: TGCAGTGCTAGAGATCCTCAGGGTCATGGCTACACCTTC.

This clonotype turned up a few times. The genes are TRBV5-4 and TRBJ1-1, with D possibly TRBD1 on 5 matching bases. Between the trimmed V and J ends, which lost 1 base and 5 bases, there was a span of 12 bases. Germline-derived CDR1 and CDR2 are SGHNT and YYREEE (reference sequence). The CDR3 runs 14 residues. The CDR3 loop reads CASSLRGRVTEAFF. The CDR3 DNA follows: TGTGCCAGCAGCTTGAGGGGAAGGGTGACTGAAGCTTTCTTT. Using reference TRBV5-4 and TRBJ1-1 for the parts outside the CDR3, the full variable domain is ETGVTQSPTHLIKTRGQQVTLRCSSQSGHNTVSWYQQALGQGPQFIFQYYREEENGRGNFPPRFSGLQFPNYSSELNVNALELDDSALYLCASSLRGRVTEAFFGQGTRLTVV.

This clonotype was counted at least ten times. The chain couples TRBV18 to TRBJ2-1; the D is unclear. Looked up from germline, CDR1 is KGHSH and CDR2 is LQKENI. V shed 3 bases and J shed 9 bases, with 9 bases lying between them. This CDR3 is built from 12 residues. Written as DNA, the CDR3 is TGTGCCAGCTCACCCCCCATGGGTGAGCAGTTCTTC. Translated: CASSPPMGEQFF.

This clonotype has more than one count but fewer than ten. The rearrangement links TRBV7-9 to TRBJ1-1, with TRBD1 matching 8 bases. The CDR3 loop spans 15 amino acids. J was trimmed by 1 base and V by 5 bases; bases with no gene match: 6. Germline V lookup: CDR1 SEHNR, CDR2 FQNEAQ (reference sequence). The CDR3 protein is CASSPLQGGNTEAFF. CDR3 nucleotides: TGTGCCAGCAGCCCATTACAGGGGGGGAACACTGAAGCTTTCTTT.

This clonotype was found a few times. V usage is TRBV12-3 or TRBV12-4 and J usage is TRBJ1-3; no firm D call. The germline V and J ends were trimmed by 4 bases and 4 bases, with 8 bases remaining between them. The CDR3 loop spans 13 amino acids. CDR3 DNA: TGTGCCAGCAGTTATTTACGGGGAAACACCATATATTTT. Its translation: CASSYLRGNTIYF.

The chain couples TRBV5-5 to TRBJ2-5; the D gene could be TRBD1 or TRBD2 (5 bases each). There are 15 residues in the CDR3. Germline V gene sequence: CDR1 SGHKS, CDR2 YYEKEE (reference sequence). V was clipped by 2 bases and J by 2 bases, with 13 bases between them. The CDR3 bases are TGTGCCAGCAGCTTTAGTCTAGGGACGCAAGAGACCCAGTACTTC. Translation gives CASSFSLGTQETQYF. The full variable domain, rest sourced from reference TRBV5-5 and TRBJ2-5, is DAGVTQSPTHLIKTRGQQVTLRCSPISGHKSVSWYQQVLGQGPQFIFQYYEKEERGRGNFPDRFSARQFPNYSSELNVNALLLGDSALYLCASSFSLGTQETQYFGPGTRLLVL.

This clonotype was counted between two and nine times. This chain joins TRBV11-1 and TRBJ2-1, with 9 positions matching TRBD2. The germline V gene has CDR1 SGHAT and CDR2 FQDESV (reference sequence). Trimming at V came to 4 bases and at J to 3 bases, leaving 7 bases not matched to a gene. This CDR3 is 16 amino acids long. CDR3 protein: CASSSRSGRLYNEQFF. As DNA, the CDR3 is TGTGCCAGCAGCTCGAGAAGCGGGAGGCTCTACAATGAGCAGTTCTTC. The whole variable domain, remainder taken from reference TRBV11-1 and TRBJ2-1, is EAEVAQSPRYKITEKSQAVAFWCDPISGHATLYWYRQILGQGPELLVQFQDESVVDDSQLPKDRFSAERLKGVDSTLKIQPAELGDSAMYLCASSSRSGRLYNEQFFGPGTRLTVL.

In its sample, this clonotype was seen a few times. The chain uses TRBV15 and TRBJ2-7; 8 bases fit TRBD1. This CDR3 has 16 residues. J was trimmed by 5 bases and V by 1 base; bases with no gene match: 10. Germline-derived CDR1 and CDR2 are LNHNV and YYDKDF (reference sequence). CDR3 amino acids: CATSRVQGQGKNEQYF. For the CDR3, the DNA is TGTGCCACCAGCAGAGTTCAAGGACAGGGAAAAAACGAGCAGTACTTC.

The chain joins TRBV20-1 to TRBJ2-2, with 9 nucleotides matching TRBD1. The length of the CDR3 is 15 residues. V gave up 1 base and J gave up 3 bases; unmatched junction bases: 3. Germline CDR1 is DFQATT and CDR2 is SNEGSKA (reference sequence). CDR3 sequence: CSARARTGDTGELFF. The CDR3 coding sequence is TGCAGTGCTAGAGCCCGGACAGGGGACACCGGGGAGCTGTTTTTT.

The sample holds a few counts of this clonotype. CDR3 DNA: TGTGCCAGCAGACCCCGTTGGGGGGCCCGTAACAATGAGCAGTTCTTC. Protein: CASRPRWGARNNEQFF. The chain employs TRBV7-8 and TRBJ2-1; D possibly matches TRBD1 or TRBD2 (6 bases each). In germline, CDR1 is SGHVS, CDR2 FQNEAQ. The CDR3 contains 16 residues. V was shortened by 6 bases and J by 5 bases, with 20 bases between the two germline ends.

This clonotype appeared many times. The chain recombines TRBV11-2 with TRBJ2-1; 7 nucleotides align to TRBD1. J lost 0 bases, V lost 4 bases, and 3 bases had no gene match. The CDR3 covers 15 residues. Germline V gene sequence: CDR1 SGHAT, CDR2 FQNNGV. The CDR3 sequence is CASSSDRISYNEQFF. DNA of the CDR3: TGTGCCAGCAGCTCGGACAGGATCTCCTACAATGAGCAGTTCTTC.

This clonotype appeared a few times. The V and J genes are TRBV9 and TRBJ2-2; tentative D call: TRBD1 (6 bases). The CDR3 is made up of 14 amino acids. Germline values: CDR1 SGDLS, CDR2 YYNGEE. Trimming left V 4 bases short and J 4 bases short, with 11 bases between. As DNA, the CDR3 is TGTGCCAGCAGCACTAACAGGGCCACCGGGGAGCTGTTTTTT. Translation: CASSTNRATGELFF.

The CDR3, as DNA: TGTGCCAGCACCCTTCCCCCTGCAGGGGATATAGACGAGCAGTACTTC. Translating gives CASTLPPAGDIDEQYF. The rearrangement uses TRBV12-3 or TRBV12-4 and TRBJ2-7, with D possibly being TRBD1 (6 bases). The germline V and J ends were trimmed by 7 bases and 5 bases, with 24 bases remaining between them. The CDR3 has 16 amino acids.